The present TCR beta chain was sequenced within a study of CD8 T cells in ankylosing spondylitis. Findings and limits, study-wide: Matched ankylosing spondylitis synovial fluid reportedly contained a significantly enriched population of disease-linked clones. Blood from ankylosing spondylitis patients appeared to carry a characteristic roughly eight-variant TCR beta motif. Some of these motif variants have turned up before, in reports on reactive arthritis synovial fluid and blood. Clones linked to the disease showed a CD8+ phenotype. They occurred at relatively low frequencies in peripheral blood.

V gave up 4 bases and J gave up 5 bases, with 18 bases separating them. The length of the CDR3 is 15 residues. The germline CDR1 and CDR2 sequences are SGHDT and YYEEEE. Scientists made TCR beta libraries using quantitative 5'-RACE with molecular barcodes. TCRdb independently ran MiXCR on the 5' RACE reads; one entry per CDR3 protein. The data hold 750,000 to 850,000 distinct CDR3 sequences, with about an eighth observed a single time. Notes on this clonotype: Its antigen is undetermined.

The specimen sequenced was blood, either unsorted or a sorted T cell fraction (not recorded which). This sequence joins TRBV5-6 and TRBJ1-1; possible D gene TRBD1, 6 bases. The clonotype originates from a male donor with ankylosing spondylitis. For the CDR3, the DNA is TGTGCCAGCAGCAACCGACAGGTTGTAAATACTGAAGCTTTCTTT. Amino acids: CASSNRQVVNTEAFF.